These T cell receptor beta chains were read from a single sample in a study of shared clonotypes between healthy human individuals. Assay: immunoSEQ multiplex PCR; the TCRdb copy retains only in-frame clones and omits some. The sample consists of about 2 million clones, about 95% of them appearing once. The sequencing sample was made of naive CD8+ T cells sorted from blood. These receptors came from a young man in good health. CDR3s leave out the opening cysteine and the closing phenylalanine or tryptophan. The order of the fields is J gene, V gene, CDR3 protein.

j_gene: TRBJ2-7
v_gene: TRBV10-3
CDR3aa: AISRGLEGTHEQY

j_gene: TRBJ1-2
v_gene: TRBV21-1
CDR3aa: ASRAGKDGCNYGYT

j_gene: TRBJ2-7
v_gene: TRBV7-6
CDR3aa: ASSRDTAYEQY

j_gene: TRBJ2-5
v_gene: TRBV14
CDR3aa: ASSQEGETQY

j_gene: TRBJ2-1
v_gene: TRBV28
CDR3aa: ASSLTPGQGYNEQF

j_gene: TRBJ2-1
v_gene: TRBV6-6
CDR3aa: ASSYSGPVYNEQF

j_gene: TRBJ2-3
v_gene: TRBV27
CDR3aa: ASSSGTPPYTDTQY

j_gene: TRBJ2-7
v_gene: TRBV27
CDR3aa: ASSLAATYEQY

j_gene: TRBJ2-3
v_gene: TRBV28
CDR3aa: ASSTFEGSGDTQY

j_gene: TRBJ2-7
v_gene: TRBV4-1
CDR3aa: ASSRAVGLEQY

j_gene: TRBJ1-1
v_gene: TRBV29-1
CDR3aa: SVEVALGQALNTEAF

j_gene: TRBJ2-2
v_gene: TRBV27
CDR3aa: ASSRQGVTGELF

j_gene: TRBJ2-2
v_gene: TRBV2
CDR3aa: ASSLSTGPGELF

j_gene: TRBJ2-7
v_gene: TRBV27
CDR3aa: ASFPTWTGGYEQY

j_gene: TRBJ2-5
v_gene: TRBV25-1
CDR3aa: ASSPSSQETQY

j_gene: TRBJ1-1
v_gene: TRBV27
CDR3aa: ASSSQTGSTEAF

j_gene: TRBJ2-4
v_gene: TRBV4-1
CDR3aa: ASSQEGARAAIQY

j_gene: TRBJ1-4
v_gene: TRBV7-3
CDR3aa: ASSHPRTAVNEKLF

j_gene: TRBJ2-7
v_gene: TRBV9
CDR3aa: ASSVTDSYEQY

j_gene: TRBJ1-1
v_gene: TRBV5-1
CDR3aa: ASSLTGGPTEAF

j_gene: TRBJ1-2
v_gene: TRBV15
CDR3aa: ATSTLGDGRAHYGYT

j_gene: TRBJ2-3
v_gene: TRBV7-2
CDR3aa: ASSLWTSGRPDTQY

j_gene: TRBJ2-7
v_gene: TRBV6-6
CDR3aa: ASSAGTEQY

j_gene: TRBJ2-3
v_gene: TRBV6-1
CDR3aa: ASSELAGGPLSTDTQY

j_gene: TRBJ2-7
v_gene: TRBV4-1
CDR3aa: ASSQESGLAGRYEQY

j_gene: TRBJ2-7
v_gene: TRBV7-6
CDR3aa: ASSQSETGYEQY

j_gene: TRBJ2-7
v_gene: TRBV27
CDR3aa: ASSSQAPYEQY

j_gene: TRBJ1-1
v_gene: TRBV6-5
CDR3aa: ASSYKDRVTEAF

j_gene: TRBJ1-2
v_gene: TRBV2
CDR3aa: ASSEAPPYYGYT

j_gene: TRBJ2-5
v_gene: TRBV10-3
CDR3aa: AISEWGLAVIQETQY

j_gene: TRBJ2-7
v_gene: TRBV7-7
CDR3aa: ASSLAWEHEQY

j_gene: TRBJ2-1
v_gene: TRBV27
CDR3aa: ASGLGQRNEQF

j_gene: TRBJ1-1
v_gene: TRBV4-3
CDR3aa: ASSQELGGTEAF

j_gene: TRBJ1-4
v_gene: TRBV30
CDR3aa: AWSEAGPGNEKLF

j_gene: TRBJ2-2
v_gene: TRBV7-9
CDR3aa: ASSLVGGEWTGELF

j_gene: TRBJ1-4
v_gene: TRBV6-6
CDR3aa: ASSDPEGGDEKLF

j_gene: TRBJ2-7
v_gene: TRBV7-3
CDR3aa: ASSFGPSYEQY

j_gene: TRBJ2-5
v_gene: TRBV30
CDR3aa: AWSVPPQEAQY

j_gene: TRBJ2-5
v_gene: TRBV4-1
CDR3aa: ASSQGGGAGETQY

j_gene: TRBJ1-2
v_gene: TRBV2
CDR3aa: ASSYGTAYGYT

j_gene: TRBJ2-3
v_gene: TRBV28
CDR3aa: ASSSQGTGTSVGGDTQY

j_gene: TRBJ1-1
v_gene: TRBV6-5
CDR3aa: ASRPLQGLNTEAF

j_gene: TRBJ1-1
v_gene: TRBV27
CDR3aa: ATTGTGGNTEAF

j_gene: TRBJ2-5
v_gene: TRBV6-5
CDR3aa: ASSSGGLGTQY

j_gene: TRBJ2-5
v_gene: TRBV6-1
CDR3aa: ASGQGETQY

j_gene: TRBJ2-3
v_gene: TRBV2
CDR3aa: ASTEEAHRDTQY

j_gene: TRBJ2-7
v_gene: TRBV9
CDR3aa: ASSPLLAGAYEQY

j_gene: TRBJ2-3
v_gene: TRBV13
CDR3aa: ASCGTDTQY

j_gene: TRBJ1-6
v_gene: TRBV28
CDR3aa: ASSSETALPPLH

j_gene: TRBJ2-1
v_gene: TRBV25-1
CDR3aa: ASSAVGGSYNEQF

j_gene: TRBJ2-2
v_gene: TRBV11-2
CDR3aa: ASSLDPGDVGELF

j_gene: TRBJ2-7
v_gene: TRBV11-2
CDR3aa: ASSLARTRSYEQY

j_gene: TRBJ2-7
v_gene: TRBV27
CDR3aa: ASSLIVGTGSYEQY

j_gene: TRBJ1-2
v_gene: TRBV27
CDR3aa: ASSAGARILGGYGYT

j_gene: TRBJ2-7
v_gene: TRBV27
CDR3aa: ASSLRQDGGEQY

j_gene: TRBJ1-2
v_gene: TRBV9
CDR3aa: ASSVGTGGLMDYGYT

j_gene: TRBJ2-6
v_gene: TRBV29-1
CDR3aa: SVEEGAGANVLT

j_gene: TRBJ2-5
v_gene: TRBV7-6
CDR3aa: ASSLDPGEQETQY

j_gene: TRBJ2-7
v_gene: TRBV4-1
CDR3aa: ASAWGSGQDEQY

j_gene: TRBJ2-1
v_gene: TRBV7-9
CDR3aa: ASSPGLAGGPGDEQF